This T cell receptor beta chain was retrieved from a study of T-cell reconstitution after alpha-beta-depleted transplantation in children. Researchers prepared the TCRbeta library using unique molecular identifiers, the study reports. Each CDR3 protein is one row after TCRdb ran MiXCR on the PCR reads. The sample lists almost 400,000 distinct CDR3 sequences, about a fifth seen once, with 3% to 4% in the top ten. The V and J ends lost 0 bases and 6 bases respectively, with 12 bases between them. The CDR3 totals 13 residues. CDR1 DFQATT and CDR2 SNEGSKA come from the germline V gene (reference sequence).

The sample in question was PBMCs from the stem cell graft donor, obtained from the stem cell graft. This clonotype was obtained from a human donor who donated a stem cell graft to a child with acute myeloid leukemia. The chain carries TRBV20-1 and TRBJ2-7; D may be TRBD1 or TRBD2 (5 bases each). CDR3 residues: CSARDRWGFEQYF. The CDR3 DNA is TGCAGTGCTAGAGATCGATGGGGGTTCGAGCAGTACTTC.